What follows are 24 T cell receptor beta chains derived from one specimen sequenced in a study of blood T cells in healthy people across ages. Next came a second PCR, run for about 6 to 11 cycles, which used a sample-barcoded 5' primer along with a J-beta primer mix. From the 5' RACE reads, TCRdb called clonotypes with MiXCR, one entry per CDR3 protein. The sample consists of over 1,500,000 distinct CDR3 sequences, about two fifths of them appearing once. Input material: blood. All receptors come from a human donor in good health.

The chain uses TRBV7-2 and TRBJ2-5; D unresolved. The CDR3 runs 14 residues. Per the germline V gene, CDR1 is SGHTA and CDR2 is FQGNSA. V lost 2 bases to trimming and J lost 5 bases, with 12 bases between them. The CDR3 loop is CASSLSSPYETQYF. The CDR3 DNA is TGTGCCAGCAGCTTAAGCAGCCCGTATGAGACCCAGTACTTC. Full variable domain (missing parts from reference TRBV7-2 and TRBJ2-5): GAGVSQSPSNKVTEKGKDVELRCDPISGHTALYWYRQSLGQGLEFLIYFQGNSAPDKSGLPSDRFSAERTGGSVSTLTIQRTQQEDSAVYLCASSLSSPYETQYFGPGTRLLVL.

The chain links TRBV7-9 to TRBJ2-1; unclear D gene. V lost 4 bases to trimming and J lost 5 bases, with 12 bases between them. The CDR3 is made up of 14 amino acids. Germline CDR1 is SEHNR and CDR2 is FQNEAQ (reference sequence). The CDR3, as DNA: TGTGCCAGCAGCTCCCCGGACCGCCACAATGAGCAGTTCTTC. Protein: CASSSPDRHNEQFF.

The chain uses TRBV6-2 or TRBV6-3 and TRBJ1-1; TRBD1 is a possible D gene (5 bases). The CDR3 has 15 residues. Looked up from germline, CDR1 is MNHEY and CDR2 is SVGEGT. The V gene lost 2 bases and the J gene lost 4 bases, with 14 bases spanning the gap. CDR3 nucleotides: TGTGCCAGCAGTTACCGTCCCCAAAGGGGCACTGAAGCTTTCTTT. It encodes CASSYRPQRGTEAFF.

In its sample, this clonotype was seen a few times. The chain couples TRBV11-2 to TRBJ2-6; D remains unclear. CDR1 SGHAT and CDR2 FQNNGV come from the germline V gene. The CDR3 spans 18 residues. V shed 4 bases and J shed 6 bases, with 22 bases lying between them. This chain's CDR3 is CASSSTTRAMNSANVLTF. DNA for the CDR3: TGTGCCAGCAGCTCAACTACCCGGGCAATGAATTCGGCCAACGTCCTGACTTTC.

This clonotype was counted only a few times. The chain couples TRBV6-1 to TRBJ2-3; the D gene could be TRBD1 or TRBD2 (6 bases each). Trimming cost V 8 bases and J 0 bases, with 12 bases left between them. The CDR3 is made up of 14 amino acids. Germline V gene lookup returns CDR1 MNHNS and CDR2 SASEGT. This CDR3 reads CASQRGVSTDTQYF. CDR3 bases: TGTGCCAGCCAGAGGGGGGTTAGCACAGATACGCAGTATTTT.

The chain joins TRBV15 to TRBJ2-3; TRBD2 matches at 8 bases. The CDR3 is made up of 14 amino acids. V lost 1 base and J lost 6; bases outside the gene matches: 3. Looked up from germline, CDR1 is LNHNV and CDR2 is YYDKDF (reference sequence). In DNA, the CDR3 is TGTGCCACCAGCAGAGGAGGGACTAGTGATACGCAGTATTTT. It translates to CATSRGGTSDTQYF.

This clonotype was recorded a few times. The V and J genes are TRBV29-1 and TRBJ1-1; D gene ambiguous. V dropped 4 bases and J dropped 1 base, with 13 bases sitting between them. The CDR3 extends over 14 amino acids. Germline V gene lookup returns CDR1 SQVTM and CDR2 ANQGSEA. The CDR3 protein is CSVGWRTANTEAFF. The DNA for the CDR3 is TGCAGCGTTGGGTGGAGGACTGCGAACACTGAAGCTTTCTTT.

This clonotype was counted only a few times. The chain is built from TRBV5-1 and TRBJ1-5; D not certain. V shed 0 bases and J shed 2 bases, with 9 bases lying between them. The CDR3 is 15 residues long. Germline values: CDR1 SGHRS, CDR2 YFSETQ. In DNA form, the CDR3 reads TGCGCCAGCAGCTTGGCTCCCCACGGCAATCAGCCCCAGCATTTT. Amino acid sequence: CASSLAPHGNQPQHF.

This chain joins TRBV5-1 and TRBJ1-4; D is unclear. The CDR3 spans 17 residues. Trimming removed 2 bases from V and 3 bases from J, with 17 bases in between. CDR1 and CDR2 from the germline V gene are SGHRS and YFSETQ. CDR3 sequence: CASSFTITAGANEKLFF. CDR3 in DNA: TGCGCCAGCAGCTTTACCATTACAGCGGGAGCTAATGAAAAACTGTTTTTT.

The gene calls are TRBV4-3 and TRBJ1-6, with a weak D call TRBD1 (6 bases). The CDR3 consists of 14 residues. V was cut by 5 bases and J by 5 bases, with 10 bases left in between. CDR1 is LGHNA and CDR2 is YSLEER in the germline V gene. The CDR3 DNA reads TGCGCCAGCAGCAAGGGGGTCGATAATTCACCCCTCCACTTT. It is translated as CASSKGVDNSPLHF.

CDR3 coding DNA: TGTGCCAGCAGCCGGATCCTAGCGGGGTCGTTAGATACGCAGTATTTT. Protein sequence: CASSRILAGSLDTQYF. The chain has TRBV7-9 and TRBJ2-3; 9 bases align to TRBD2. There are 16 residues in the CDR3. The germline V gene has CDR1 SEHNR and CDR2 FQNEAQ (reference sequence). The V and J ends lost 5 bases and 5 bases, in that order; junction bases with no gene match: 11. Full variable domain (missing parts from reference TRBV7-9 and TRBJ2-3): DTGVSQNPRHKITKRGQNVTFRCDPISEHNRLYWYRQTLGQGPEFLTYFQNEAQLEKSRLLSDRFSAERPKGSFSTLEIQRTEQGDSAMYLCASSRILAGSLDTQYFGPGTRLTVL.

The rearrangement links TRBV6-1 to TRBJ2-7; 7 positions agree with TRBD1. Germline lookup yields CDR1 MNHNS and CDR2 SASEGT. This CDR3 is built from 15 residues. J gave up 1 base and V 5 bases, and 8 bases lay outside the gene matches. CDR3 residues: CASSLYLGQSYEQYF. In DNA form, the CDR3 reads TGTGCCAGCAGTTTATACCTGGGACAGTCCTACGAGCAGTACTTC.

A few counts support this clonotype. This rearrangement joins TRBV10-3 to TRBJ2-7; no definite D call. The CDR3 covers 12 residues. Per the germline V gene, CDR1 is ENHRY and CDR2 is SYGVKD. V was clipped by 3 bases and J by 5 bases, with 8 bases between them. The CDR3 region has the DNA TGTGCCATCAGTGATGACATCGACGAGCAGTACTTC. Its protein is CAISDDIDEQYF.

The chain links TRBV3-1 to TRBJ2-5; 11 nucleotides align to TRBD1. The J call is doubtful: the DNA matches TRBJ2-7 better. The germline V gene encodes CDR1 LGHDT and CDR2 YNNKEL (reference sequence). The CDR3 consists of 15 residues. CDR3 protein: CASSPGTGGVDEQYF. The CDR3 DNA reads as TGTGCCAGCAGCCCCGGGACAGGGGGAGTTGACGAGCAGTACTTC.

This clonotype was seen only a few times. This chain uses TRBV20-1 with TRBJ2-1, with a tentative D call TRBD2 (5 bases). CDR3 length: 13 residues. Per germline, CDR1 DFQATT and CDR2 SNEGSKA (reference sequence). V dropped 0 bases and J dropped 12 bases, with 15 bases sitting between them. CDR3 sequence: CSARDSRRDGQFF. CDR3 DNA: TGCAGTGCTAGAGATAGTCGACGGGATGGGCAGTTCTTC.

The chain carries TRBV27 and TRBJ1-2; no clear D gene. The CDR3 extends over 15 amino acids. Trimming removed 5 bases from V and 4 bases from J, with 17 bases in between. Per germline, CDR1 MNHEY and CDR2 SMNVEV (reference sequence). CDR3 DNA: TGTGCCAGCAGTCCCTCACCGGGGTTCTCCTATGGCTACACCTTC. Translated: CASSPSPGFSYGYTF.

This clonotype was observed a few times. The chain employs TRBV4-2 and TRBJ1-2, with TRBD1 identical over 7 bases. The CDR3 covers 16 residues. V was clipped by 6 bases and J by 0 bases; unmatched bases: 10. The germline CDR1 and CDR2 sequences are LGHNA and YNFKEQ. CDR3 loop: CASRLKGGRANYGYTF. In nucleotides, the CDR3 is TGTGCCAGCAGACTAAAAGGGGGCAGAGCTAACTATGGCTACACCTTC.

This sequence joins TRBV20-1 and TRBJ1-5; D perhaps matches TRBD1 (6 bases). The CDR3 runs 14 residues. V was shortened by 6 bases and J by 2 bases, with 14 bases between the two germline ends. The germline V gene has CDR1 DFQATT and CDR2 SNEGSKA (reference sequence). The CDR3 bases are TGCAGTGCCCTAACAGGGTTGGGCAATCAGCCCCAGCATTTT. It translates to CSALTGLGNQPQHF.

The chain recombines TRBV29-1 with TRBJ2-4; D may be TRBD1 (6 bases). The end of the DNA is better explained by TRBJ2-7, so the J call may be wrong. Germline-derived CDR1 and CDR2 are SQVTM and ANQGSEA. The CDR3 runs to 15 residues. In DNA, the CDR3 is TGCAGCGTTGAAGATGGAGACAGGTCTGCGTACGAGCAGTACTTC. It codes for CSVEDGDRSAYEQYF.

The chain employs TRBV5-1 and TRBJ2-3; D tentatively fits TRBD1 or TRBD2 (5 bases each). Germline V gene data show CDR1 as SGHRS and CDR2 as YFSETQ. V shed 3 bases and J shed 2 bases, with 10 bases lying between them. The CDR3 has 14 residues. For the CDR3, the DNA is TGCGCCAGCAGCTCCCGGGACCCCACAGATACGCAGTATTTT. It encodes CASSSRDPTDTQYF.

The rearrangement joins TRBV20-1 to TRBJ2-3; possibly TRBD1 or TRBD2 for D (7 bases each). From germline, CDR1 is DFQATT and CDR2 SNEGSKA (reference sequence). This CDR3 has 13 residues. Trimming cost V 2 bases and J 6 bases, with 12 bases left between them. The CDR3 nucleotides are TGCAGTGCTAGAATCCAGGGGGGGGATACGCAGTATTTT. It specifies CSARIQGGDTQYF.

This rearrangement joins TRBV7-2 to TRBJ1-1, with 8 bases fitting TRBD1. J gave up 0 bases and V 8 bases, and 8 bases lay outside the gene matches. In germline, CDR1 is SGHTA, CDR2 FQGNSA. The CDR3 is 15 amino acids. CDR3 in amino acids: CASDTGDRLNTEAFF. Here the CDR3 DNA reads TGTGCCAGCGATACGGGGGACAGGTTGAACACTGAAGCTTTCTTT.

This chain uses TRBV4-1 with TRBJ1-2, with D unresolved. The germline gives CDR1 MGHRA, CDR2 YSYEKL. The CDR3 sequence is 16 residues long. V lost 0 bases and J 2 bases, leaving 13 bases between the germline ends. The CDR3 loop is CASSQEGLVGNYGYTF. DNA for the CDR3: TGCGCCAGCAGCCAAGAGGGGTTAGTAGGGAACTATGGCTACACCTTC.

CDR3 nucleotides: TGTGCCAGCAGTTACCTCCTGGAGGCGGATACGCAGTATTTT. Amino acids: CASSYLLEADTQYF. This chain connects TRBV6-2 or TRBV6-3 to TRBJ2-3; possibly TRBD2 for D (5 bases). V was trimmed by 2 bases and J by 6 bases, leaving 12 bases between them. Germline CDR1 MNHEY, CDR2 SVGEGT. This CDR3 region has 14 residues.